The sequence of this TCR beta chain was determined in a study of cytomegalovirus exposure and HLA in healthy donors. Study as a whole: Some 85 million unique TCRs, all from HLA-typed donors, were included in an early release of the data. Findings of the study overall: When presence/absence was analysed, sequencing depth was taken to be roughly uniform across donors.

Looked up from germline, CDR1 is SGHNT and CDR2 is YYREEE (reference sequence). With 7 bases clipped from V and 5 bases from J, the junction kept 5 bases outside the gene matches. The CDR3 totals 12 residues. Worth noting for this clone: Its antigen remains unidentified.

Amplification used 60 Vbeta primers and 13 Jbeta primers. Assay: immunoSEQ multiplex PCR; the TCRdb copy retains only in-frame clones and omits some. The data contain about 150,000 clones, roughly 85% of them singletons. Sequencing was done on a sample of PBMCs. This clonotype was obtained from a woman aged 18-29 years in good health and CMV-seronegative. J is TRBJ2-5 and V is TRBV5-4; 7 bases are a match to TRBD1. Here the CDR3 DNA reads TGTGCCAGCCGACAGGGTCCGGAGACCCAGTACTTC. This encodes CASRQGPETQYF.